This entry lists 10 T cell receptor beta chains sequenced from one sample in a study of T cell responses to AZD1222 COVID-19 vaccine. Sequencing used immunoSEQ multiplex PCR; TCRdb keeps in-frame clones, though not all of them. Of about 130,000 clones listed, more than 75% are singletons. This sample comprised peripheral blood, obtained on day 0 of AZD1222 vaccination. These receptors originate from an adult in good health.

The chain combines TRBV14 with TRBJ2-1; D not resolved. Per germline, CDR1 SGHDN and CDR2 FVKESK. The CDR3 contains 12 residues. Trimming took off 4 bases at V and 9 bases at J, with 10 bases between the two ends. The CDR3 DNA sequence: TGTGCCAGCAGCCTTCAGAGAGGTGAGCAGTTCTTC. It is translated as CASSLQRGEQFF.

The gene calls are TRBV9 and TRBJ1-4, with 7 bases matching TRBD1. Germline V gene data show CDR1 as SGDLS and CDR2 as YYNGEE. V gave up 1 base and J gave up 0 bases; unmatched junction bases: 3. The CDR3 totals 16 residues. CDR3 DNA sequence: TGTGCCAGCAGCGTACAGGGGACAGCAACTAATGAAAAACTGTTTTTT. As protein: CASSVQGTATNEKLFF.

Regarding this clone: Other DNA variants within this sample encode the same CDR3. The chain combines TRBV6-2 or TRBV6-3 with TRBJ2-3; tentatively, D is TRBD1 (5 bases). Germline V gene sequence: CDR1 MNHEY, CDR2 SVGEGT. V was shortened by 6 bases and J by 3 bases, with 10 bases between the two germline ends. The CDR3 length is 13 residues. The CDR3 loop reads CASSPDSTDTQYF. In nucleotides, the CDR3 is TGTGCCAGCAGCCCAGACAGTACAGATACGCAGTATTTT.

V gene TRBV20-1 combines with J gene TRBJ1-2; D call uncertain. Trimming pared 8 bases from V and 5 bases from J, leaving 12 bases between. This CDR3 spans 11 amino acids. Looked up from germline, CDR1 is DFQATT and CDR2 is SNEGSKA (reference sequence). As DNA, the CDR3 is TGCAGTTACCCTACCGGGTATGGCTACACCTTC. It specifies CSYPTGYGYTF.

This chain links TRBV7-9 with TRBJ2-5, with D perhaps matching TRBD2 (6 bases). V lost 5 bases and J lost 5, with 12 bases in between. This CDR3 region has 13 residues. The germline CDR1 and CDR2 sequences are SEHNR and FQNEAQ (reference sequence). The CDR3 here is CASSPTSLETQYF. CDR3 DNA: TGTGCCAGCAGCCCGACTAGTCTGGAGACCCAGTACTTC.

This chain links TRBV3-1 (or the pseudogene TRBV3-2) with TRBJ1-1, with D possibly matching TRBD1 (5 bases). The ends were cut back, 4 bases at V and 0 bases at J, with 9 bases in the middle. The CDR3 runs 14 residues. Germline CDR1 reads LGHDT; CDR2 reads YNNKEL (reference sequence). DNA of the CDR3: TGTGCCAGCAGCCCAGGGAGAATGAACACTGAAGCTTTCTTT. As protein: CASSPGRMNTEAFF.

This clone was seen more than once but under ten times. The CDR3 loop is CASSFGGQGATVYGYTF. The CDR3 nucleotides read TGTGCCAGCAGCTTCGGGGGACAGGGGGCAACCGTCTATGGCTACACCTTC. The genes are TRBV11-2 and TRBJ1-2, with 12 bases identical to TRBD1. The CDR3 length is 17 residues. Trimming removed 3 bases from V and 4 bases from J; junction bases left unmatched: 9. From germline, CDR1 is SGHAT and CDR2 FQNNGV.

This rearrangement joins TRBV5-6 to TRBJ1-5, with no clear D. The CDR3 runs to 18 residues. Trimming pared 1 base from V and 1 base from J, leaving 18 bases between. Looked up from germline, CDR1 is SGHDT and CDR2 is YYEEEE. CDR3 sequence (DNA): TGTGCCAGCAGCTTGAGCTTCGGGAGTAGTTGGAGCAATCAGCCCCAGCATTTT. This sequence encodes CASSLSFGSSWSNQPQHF.

This chain uses TRBV7-2 with TRBJ2-7; D gene ambiguous. This CDR3 is built from 13 residues. With 6 bases removed from V and 0 bases from J, the gap between germline ends came to 9 bases. Germline values: CDR1 SGHTA, CDR2 FQGNSA. As DNA, the CDR3 is TGTGCCAGCAGGGGTTTGGGCTCCTACGAGCAGTACTTC. Its translation is CASRGLGSYEQYF.

This clone occurred once. This sequence joins TRBV6-5 and TRBJ1-5, with D possibly TRBD1 on 6 matching bases. Germline CDR1 reads MNHEY; CDR2 reads SVGAGI. This CDR3 spans 14 amino acids. Trimming left V 6 bases short and J 3 bases short, with 12 bases between. The chain's CDR3 is CASSLTGYNQPQHF. CDR3 nucleotide sequence: TGTGCCAGCAGCCTGACAGGCTACAATCAGCCCCAGCATTTT.